This T cell receptor beta chain stems from a study of monozygotic twins with inflammatory bowel disease. Germline CDR1 reads LGHNA; CDR2 reads YSLEER. CDR3 length equals 15 residues. With the 5' RACE reads reprocessed, TCRdb shows one record per CDR3 protein and no DNA. This sample's table reports about 380,000 distinct CDR3 sequences. What was sequenced was blood. This sequence originates from a human donor with ulcerative colitis or Crohn's disease, or a healthy co-twin of an affected twin (not recorded which). The V call is TRBV4-3, the J call TRBJ2-3. The CDR3 reads CASSQGRPSTDTQYF.